Detailed here is one T cell receptor (beta chain). As yet, its antigen is unknown. The repertoire was sequenced with immunoSEQ multiplex PCR; TCRdb's copy has only in-frame clones and lacks some. Of over 35,000 clones in the sample, around four fifths were seen once. These data belong to a study of CD4 T cells in relation to SARS-CoV-2 and coronaviruses. General study points: In roughly 61% of donors, memory CD4+ clonotypes crossrecognized SARS-CoV-2 and at least one common cold coronavirus spike. Culture-expanded clones reflect memory recall rather than primary priming during culture.

V was clipped by 7 bases and J by 0 bases; unmatched bases: 5. This CDR3 region has 15 residues. Germline V gives CDR1 SQVTM, CDR2 ANQGSEA. CD4 enrichment then naive enrichment separated naive from memory CD4+ cells. The specimen was memory CD4+ T cells from PBMCs, cultured in vitro. This receptor was obtained from an adult with COVID-19. The V call is TRBV29-1, the J call TRBJ2-6; TRBD2 matches at 8 bases. CDR3 nucleotides: TGCAGCGCCACCGGGGGGGGCTCTGGGGCCAACGTCCTGACTTTC. Translated, it gives CSATGGGSGANVLTF.